These 10 T cell receptor beta chains came from one sample sequenced in a study of blood T cell repertoires in COVID-19. This table comes from immunoSEQ multiplex PCR, and its TCRdb copy is limited to in-frame clones, with some not included. Here the sample spans 95,000 to 150,000 clones, 70% to 90% being singletons. The sequenced material came from peripheral blood. Every receptor here comes from a woman aged 45-59 years with acute or convalescent COVID-19.

This clone was observed a few times. The J gene is TRBJ1-5, the V gene TRBV5-1; 8 nucleotides align to TRBD1. The CDR3 is made up of 15 amino acids. Germline CDR1 SGHRS, CDR2 YFSETQ. J gave up 6 bases and V 5 bases, and 10 bases lay outside the gene matches. The DNA of the CDR3 is TGCGCCAGCAGACTGACAGGGGAGGGTAGTCAGCCCCAGCATTTT. Amino acid sequence: CASRLTGEGSQPQHF.

In DNA, the CDR3 is TGCAGCGTTGATAAAGCAGGGGGCTTTGATACGCAGTATTTT. Protein: CSVDKAGGFDTQYF. This rearrangement joins TRBV29-1 to TRBJ2-3, with TRBD1 matching over 8 bases. This CDR3 spans 14 amino acids. CDR1 and CDR2 from the germline V gene are SQVTM and ANQGSEA. V dropped 3 bases and J dropped 6; count of bases not matched to a gene: 8.

The chain employs TRBV28 and TRBJ1-1; 8 nucleotides agree with TRBD1. The V and J ends lost 6 bases and 5 bases, in that order; junction bases with no gene match: 5. Germline V gives CDR1 MDHEN, CDR2 SYDVKM. There are 13 residues in the CDR3. CDR3 residues: CASRRQGRTEAFF. The CDR3 DNA reads TGTGCCAGCAGGCGACAGGGGAGGACTGAAGCTTTCTTT.

The chain is built from TRBV2 and TRBJ2-3, with TRBD1 matching 7 bases. The germline gives CDR1 SNHLY, CDR2 FYNNEI. V shed 1 base and J 0 bases; nucleotides not matched to a gene: 4. The CDR3 loop spans 16 amino acids. Written as DNA, the CDR3 is TGTGCCAGCAGTGAAGTGAGGGGGCGCAGCACAGATACGCAGTATTTT. It specifies CASSEVRGRSTDTQYF.

The chain combines TRBV18 with TRBJ2-5; weak D call: TRBD2 (5 bases). Germline CDR1 is KGHSH and CDR2 is LQKENI. CDR3 size: 13 residues. Trimming cost V 4 bases and J 2 bases, with 8 bases left between them. The CDR3: CASSQRQQETQYF. The CDR3 nucleotides are TGTGCCAGCTCACAGCGGCAGCAAGAGACCCAGTACTTC.

This chain uses TRBV7-9 with TRBJ2-1; 15 bases fit TRBD2. V dropped 4 bases and J dropped 6; count of bases not matched to a gene: 7. This CDR3 contains 17 residues. CDR1 and CDR2 (germline): SEHNR, FQNEAQ (reference sequence). The DNA for the CDR3 is TGTGCCAGCAGCTCCCCCTTGGGACTAGCGGGGGGCAATGAGCAGTTCTTC. This sequence encodes CASSSPLGLAGGNEQFF. The complete variable domain, with remaining parts taken from reference TRBV7-9 and TRBJ2-1, reads DTGVSQNPRHKITKRGQNVTFRCDPISEHNRLYWYRQTLGQGPEFLTYFQNEAQLEKSRLLSDRFSAERPKGSFSTLEIQRTEQGDSAMYLCASSSPLGLAGGNEQFFGPGTRLTVL.

J is TRBJ1-4 and V is TRBV12-5, with 8 nucleotides matching TRBD1. The V gene's germline CDR1 is LGHNT and CDR2 FRNRAP. V shed 6 bases and J 10 bases; nucleotides not matched to a gene: 13. CDR3 length: 15 residues. CDR3 in amino acids: CASGLTGQDFGKLFF. CDR3 sequence (DNA): TGTGCTAGTGGACTGACGGGACAGGATTTCGGAAAACTGTTTTTT.

This clone has only a few counts. Distinct nucleotide sequences in the sample also encode this CDR3. V and J are TRBV7-9 and TRBJ1-2; D might be TRBD1 (5 bases). Germline V gene lookup returns CDR1 SEHNR and CDR2 FQNEAQ (reference sequence). V lost 5 bases to trimming and J lost 5 bases, with 15 bases between them. The CDR3 length is 14 residues. The CDR3 region is CASSPSGGWYGYTF. CDR3 nucleotide sequence: TGTGCCAGCAGCCCGAGCGGGGGGTGGTATGGCTACACCTTC. The full variable domain, with the rest looked up from reference TRBV7-9 and TRBJ1-2, is DTGVSQNPRHKITKRGQNVTFRCDPISEHNRLYWYRQTLGQGPEFLTYFQNEAQLEKSRLLSDRFSAERPKGSFSTLEIQRTEQGDSAMYLCASSPSGGWYGYTFGSGTRLTVV.

CDR3 loop: CASSLPGVGAEAFF. The CDR3 DNA sequence: TGTGCCAGCAGCCTCCCAGGGGTGGGGGCTGAAGCTTTCTTT. The J gene is TRBJ1-1, the V gene TRBV6-5, with D possibly being TRBD1 (6 bases). This CDR3 contains 14 residues. V lost 6 bases, J lost 6 bases, and 17 bases lay in between. Per the germline V gene, CDR1 is MNHEY and CDR2 is SVGAGI.

The rearrangement uses TRBV12-5 and TRBJ1-1, with TRBD1 matching 7 bases. CDR1 and CDR2 (germline): LGHNT, FRNRAP. The CDR3 is 15 residues long. J gave up 1 base and V 4 bases, and 6 bases lay outside the gene matches. The CDR3: CASGSSGGTNTEAFF. The CDR3, as DNA: TGTGCTAGTGGTTCGTCAGGGGGAACGAACACTGAAGCTTTCTTT.